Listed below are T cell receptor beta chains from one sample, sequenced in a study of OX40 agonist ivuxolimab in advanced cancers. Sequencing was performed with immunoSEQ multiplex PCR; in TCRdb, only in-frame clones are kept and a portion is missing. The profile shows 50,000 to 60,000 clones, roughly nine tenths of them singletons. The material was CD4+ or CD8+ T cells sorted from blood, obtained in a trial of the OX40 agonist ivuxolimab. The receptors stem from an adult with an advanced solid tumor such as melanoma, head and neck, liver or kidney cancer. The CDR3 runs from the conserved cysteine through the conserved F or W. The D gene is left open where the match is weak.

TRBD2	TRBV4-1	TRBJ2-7	CASSQASSGRAYEQYF
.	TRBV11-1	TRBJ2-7	CASSSQVSYEQYF
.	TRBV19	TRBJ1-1	CASSMGARANTEAFF
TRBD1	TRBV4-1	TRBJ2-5	CASSQVGPGQGSSPSLEETQYF
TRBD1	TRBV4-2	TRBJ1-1	CASSQEGQGVTEAFF
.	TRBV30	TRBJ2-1	CAWSYGGPGQFF
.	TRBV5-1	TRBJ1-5	CASSLGLDQPQHF
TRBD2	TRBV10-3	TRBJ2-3	CAISESGLAVPAGDTQYF
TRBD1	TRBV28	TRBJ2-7	CASSLGQANEQYF
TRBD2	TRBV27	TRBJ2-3	CASSLILAGSTDTQYF
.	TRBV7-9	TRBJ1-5	CASSHISSDQPQHF
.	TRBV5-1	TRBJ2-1	CASRTDDGHEQFF
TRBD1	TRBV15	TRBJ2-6	CATSREPPGTAASGANVLTF
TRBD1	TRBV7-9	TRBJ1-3	CASSRRTGGLGGNTIYF
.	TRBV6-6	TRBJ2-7	CASSSGLWEQYF
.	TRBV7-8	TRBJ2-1	CASSLALGQGSGGQFF
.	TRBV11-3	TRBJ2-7	CASSQDFSYEQYF
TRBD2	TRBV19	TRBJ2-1	CASSIPGGIYNEQFF
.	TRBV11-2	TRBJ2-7	CASSLDRPSSYEQYF
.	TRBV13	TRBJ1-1	CASSPQGPNTEAFF
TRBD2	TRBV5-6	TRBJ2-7	CASKSTLAGGTYEQYF
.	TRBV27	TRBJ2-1	CASSLSTIYNEQFF
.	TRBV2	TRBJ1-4	CASSEESHNEKLFF
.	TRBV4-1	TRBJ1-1	CASRGMENTEAFF
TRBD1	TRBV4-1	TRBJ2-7	CASSLGQGGYEQYF
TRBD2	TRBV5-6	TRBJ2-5	CASSLEASGRETQYF
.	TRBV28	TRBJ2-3	CASSLTVEGTDTQYF
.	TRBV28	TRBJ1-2	CASSLGFHGYGYTF
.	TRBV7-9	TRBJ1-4	CASSRGPDPEKLFF
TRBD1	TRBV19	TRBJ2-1	CATGTGGNEQFF
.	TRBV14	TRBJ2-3	CASSQGGTSTDTQYF
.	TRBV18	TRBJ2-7	CASSGMAYEQYF
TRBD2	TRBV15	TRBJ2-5	CATSTLPLAGDGGETQYF
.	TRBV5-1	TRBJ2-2	CASSSPLDGGLRELFF
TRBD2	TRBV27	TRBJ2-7	CASRMTSGSYEQYF
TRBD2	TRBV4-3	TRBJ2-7	CASSQGLAKSYEQYF
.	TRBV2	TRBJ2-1	CASRTYSGNEQFF
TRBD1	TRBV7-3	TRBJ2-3	CASSSYLSGGIGTDTQYF
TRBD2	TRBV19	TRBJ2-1	CASSMGSGGSNEQFF
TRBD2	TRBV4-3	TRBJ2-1	CASSLAGVGVNEQFF
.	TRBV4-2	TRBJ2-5	CASSQDWQGFEKTQYF
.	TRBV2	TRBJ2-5	CASRGELEETQYF
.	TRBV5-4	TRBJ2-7	CASTDEDSLSYEQYF
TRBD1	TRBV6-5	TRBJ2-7	CASSYSDRGIYEQYF
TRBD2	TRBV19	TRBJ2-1	CASSPIAGGYSYNEQFF
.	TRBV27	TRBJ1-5	CASSPGSSNQPQHF
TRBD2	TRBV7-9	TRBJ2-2	CASSPKEAGVFGELFF
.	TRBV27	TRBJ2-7	CASSLGAGAGEQYF
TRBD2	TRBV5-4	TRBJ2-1	CASSLVLAGYNEQFF
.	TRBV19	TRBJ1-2	CASSMSGYGYTF
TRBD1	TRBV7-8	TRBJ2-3	CASSLAFGTGLTDTQYF
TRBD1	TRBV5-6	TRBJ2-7	CASSETGGASYEQYF
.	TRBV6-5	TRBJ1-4	CASSYGAETNEKLFF
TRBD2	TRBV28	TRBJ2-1	CASSLIAGGSYNEQFF
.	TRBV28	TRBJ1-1	CASSLSKNTEAFF
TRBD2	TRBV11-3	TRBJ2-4	CASSLGLGNIQYF
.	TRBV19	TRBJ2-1	CASSIGDQYEQFF